The rows below give T cell receptor beta chains drawn from one sample of a study of blood T cell repertoires in COVID-19. Sequenced by immunoSEQ multiplex PCR; TCRdb stores in-frame clones only, minus some. The sample gives 250,000 to 400,000 clones, around 88% of which show up once; 1.5% to 2% is in the top ten. Input material: peripheral blood. The receptors come from a woman aged 25-40 years with COVID-19, enrolled during active disease. Both conserved end residues are part of each CDR3. D genes are given only for firm matches. A clone size is listed for some rows: how often the clone was seen (once, few, many), or a class if it is expanded.

clone size: -
D gene: TRBD1
J gene: TRBJ1-4
V gene: TRBV15
CDR3 DNA: TGTGCCACCAGCAGAGATCTAAACAGGGGAAGCGAAAAACTGTTTTTT
CDR3 protein: CATSRDLNRGSEKLFF

clone size: -
D gene: -
J gene: TRBJ2-1
V gene: TRBV7-3
CDR3 DNA: TGTGCCAGCAGCTTAGGAGGGACGAATATCAATGAGCAGTTCTTC
CDR3 protein: CASSLGGTNINEQFF

clone size: once
D gene: -
J gene: TRBJ1-5
V gene: TRBV3-1/TRBV3-2
CDR3 DNA: TGTGCCAGCAGCCCGGTGGGGGGGCAGCCCCAGCATTTT
CDR3 protein: CASSPVGGQPQHF

clone size: -
D gene: -
J gene: TRBJ1-6
V gene: TRBV4-1
CDR3 DNA: TGCGCCAGCAGCCAAGCACAGGGCTCCTATAATTCACCCCTCCACTTT
CDR3 protein: CASSQAQGSYNSPLHF

clone size: -
D gene: -
J gene: TRBJ1-1
V gene: TRBV27
CDR3 DNA: TGTGCCAGCAAGGAGGAGGGATTGAACACTGAAGCTTTCTTT
CDR3 protein: CASKEEGLNTEAFF

clone size: few
D gene: TRBD1
J gene: TRBJ1-5
V gene: TRBV19
CDR3 DNA: TGTGCCAGTAGGACGACAGGGCGTAATCAGCCCCAGCATTTT
CDR3 protein: CASRTTGRNQPQHF

clone size: -
D gene: TRBD2
J gene: TRBJ2-7
V gene: TRBV7-8
CDR3 DNA: TGTGCCAGCACCAGCTCACCGGGACTAGCAAACGAGCAGTACTTC
CDR3 protein: CASTSSPGLANEQYF

clone size: -
D gene: TRBD1
J gene: TRBJ1-2
V gene: TRBV24-1
CDR3 DNA: TGTGCCACCCAGGGGGCCTTAGACTATGGCTACACCTTC
CDR3 protein: CATQGALDYGYTF

clone size: -
D gene: TRBD2
J gene: TRBJ2-4
V gene: TRBV5-4
CDR3 DNA: TGTGCCAGCAGCTTTGCGGGGGGCACCAAAAACATTCAGTACTTC
CDR3 protein: CASSFAGGTKNIQYF

clone size: once
D gene: -
J gene: TRBJ2-4
V gene: TRBV28
CDR3 DNA: TGTGCCAGCAGTTTATTACAGGGTTCAGCAAACATTCAGTACTTC
CDR3 protein: CASSLLQGSANIQYF

clone size: -
D gene: TRBD2
J gene: TRBJ2-7
V gene: TRBV9
CDR3 DNA: TGTGCCAGCAGCGTAGGGACTAGCGGGGGGTACGAGCAGTACTTC
CDR3 protein: CASSVGTSGGYEQYF

clone size: -
D gene: -
J gene: TRBJ2-1
V gene: TRBV4-1
CDR3 DNA: TGCGCCAGCAGCCAAGCCCTCCTTGGACAGCCTGAGCAGTTCTTC
CDR3 protein: CASSQALLGQPEQFF

clone size: -
D gene: -
J gene: TRBJ1-1
V gene: TRBV6-5
CDR3 DNA: TGTGCCAGCTCGTGGGAGGTGAACACTGAAGCTTTCTTT
CDR3 protein: CASSWEVNTEAFF

clone size: -
D gene: TRBD2
J gene: TRBJ2-7
V gene: TRBV5-1
CDR3 DNA: TGCGCCAGCAGCTTGTTAGGCGCTAGCGGGGGAGCCCTTTACTACGAGCAGTACTTC
CDR3 protein: CASSLLGASGGALYYEQYF

clone size: -
D gene: TRBD1
J gene: TRBJ2-5
V gene: TRBV6-5
CDR3 DNA: TGTGCCAGCAGCCCCGGACAGGGAAGGGGGGAGACCCAGTACTTC
CDR3 protein: CASSPGQGRGETQYF

clone size: -
D gene: TRBD1
J gene: TRBJ2-5
V gene: TRBV5-1
CDR3 DNA: TGCGCCAGCAGCTTGGGGCCAGGGGGAGAGACCCAGTACTTC
CDR3 protein: CASSLGPGGETQYF

clone size: -
D gene: -
J gene: TRBJ1-6
V gene: TRBV4-1
CDR3 DNA: TGCGCCAGCAGCCGTACCGGGACAACAATAAATAATTCACCCCTCCACTTT
CDR3 protein: CASSRTGTTINNSPLHF

clone size: -
D gene: TRBD2
J gene: TRBJ2-5
V gene: TRBV6-2/TRBV6-3
CDR3 DNA: TGTGCCAGCAGTCGCGGACTAGCGGGGTCAGAGACCCAGTACTTC
CDR3 protein: CASSRGLAGSETQYF

clone size: once
D gene: TRBD1
J gene: TRBJ1-2
V gene: TRBV18
CDR3 DNA: TGTGCCAGCTCACCGGACAGGGAAGGTGGCTACACCTTC
CDR3 protein: CASSPDREGGYTF

clone size: once
D gene: -
J gene: TRBJ1-2
V gene: TRBV5-1
CDR3 DNA: TGCGCCAGCAGCTTGGAAGGGGAAAACTATGGCTACACCTTC
CDR3 protein: CASSLEGENYGYTF

clone size: -
D gene: -
J gene: TRBJ1-3
V gene: TRBV9
CDR3 DNA: TGTGCCAGCAGCGTAGAGGGGACTATTGCAGGAAACACCATATATTTT
CDR3 protein: CASSVEGTIAGNTIYF

clone size: -
D gene: -
J gene: TRBJ2-1
V gene: TRBV2
CDR3 DNA: TGTGCCAGCAGTGACGCGGTATATGACAATGAGCAGTTCTTC
CDR3 protein: CASSDAVYDNEQFF

clone size: -
D gene: TRBD2
J gene: TRBJ2-3
V gene: TRBV5-1
CDR3 DNA: TGCGCCAGCAGCCTAGGGACTAGCGGGGGCCCAGATACGCAGTATTTT
CDR3 protein: CASSLGTSGGPDTQYF

clone size: -
D gene: -
J gene: TRBJ2-3
V gene: TRBV4-3
CDR3 DNA: TGCGCCAGCAGCCGTGGACAGAGCACAGATACGCAGTATTTT
CDR3 protein: CASSRGQSTDTQYF

clone size: once
D gene: -
J gene: TRBJ1-2
V gene: TRBV3-1/TRBV3-2
CDR3 DNA: TGTGCCAGCAGACAAACGGGGAGAAGACAGGCTGGCTATGGCTACACCTTC
CDR3 protein: CASRQTGRRQAGYGYTF

clone size: -
D gene: TRBD1
J gene: TRBJ2-3
V gene: TRBV5-1
CDR3 DNA: TGCGCCAGCAGCCAAGGGACAGTCCTCACAGATACGCAGTATTTT
CDR3 protein: CASSQGTVLTDTQYF

clone size: -
D gene: TRBD2
J gene: TRBJ2-3
V gene: TRBV2
CDR3 DNA: TGTGCCAGCAGCAGACTAGCTCCGGGGGATACGCAGTATTTT
CDR3 protein: CASSRLAPGDTQYF

clone size: -
D gene: -
J gene: TRBJ2-7
V gene: TRBV19
CDR3 DNA: TGTGCCAGTAGCCCCTTTAGCAGCTACGAGCAGTACTTC
CDR3 protein: CASSPFSSYEQYF

clone size: many
D gene: -
J gene: TRBJ2-1
V gene: TRBV14
CDR3 DNA: TGTGCCAGCAGCTACTTGAGGGGGAGTGAGCAGTTCTTC
CDR3 protein: CASSYLRGSEQFF

clone size: once
D gene: -
J gene: TRBJ2-3
V gene: TRBV7-8
CDR3 DNA: TGTGCCAGCAGCTTAGATCTTAACACAGATACGCAGTATTTT
CDR3 protein: CASSLDLNTDTQYF

clone size: -
D gene: -
J gene: TRBJ2-5
V gene: TRBV15
CDR3 DNA: TGTGCCACCAGCAGGGACAGATCTTCAGGGGAGACCCAGTACTTC
CDR3 protein: CATSRDRSSGETQYF

clone size: -
D gene: -
J gene: TRBJ2-7
V gene: TRBV3-1/TRBV3-2
CDR3 DNA: TGTGCCAGCAGCCAGGGGGCAGGGGTTCGGGAGCAGTACTTC
CDR3 protein: CASSQGAGVREQYF

clone size: -
D gene: -
J gene: TRBJ1-5
V gene: TRBV30
CDR3 DNA: TGTGCCTGGAGTCCAGGGGAAAATCAGCCCCAGCATTTT
CDR3 protein: CAWSPGENQPQHF

clone size: -
D gene: -
J gene: TRBJ2-7
V gene: TRBV7-2
CDR3 DNA: TGTGCCAGCAGCTTAATTTTAAGGGGGGGAGGGGAGCAGTACTTC
CDR3 protein: CASSLILRGGGEQYF

clone size: few
D gene: TRBD1
J gene: TRBJ2-2
V gene: TRBV2
CDR3 DNA: TGTGCCAGCAGTGTGACAGGGAGCGCCGGGGAGCTGTTTTTT
CDR3 protein: CASSVTGSAGELFF

clone size: -
D gene: -
J gene: TRBJ2-1
V gene: TRBV15
CDR3 DNA: TGTGCCACCAGCAGAGACCCTCTGGGGGGAGTCTCCTACAATGAGCAGTTCTTC
CDR3 protein: CATSRDPLGGVSYNEQFF

clone size: -
D gene: TRBD1
J gene: TRBJ2-2
V gene: TRBV20-1
CDR3 DNA: TGCAGTGCTAGTGATGGGACAGGGGACACCGGGGAGCTGTTTTTT
CDR3 protein: CSASDGTGDTGELFF

clone size: -
D gene: -
J gene: TRBJ2-3
V gene: TRBV7-3
CDR3 DNA: TGTGCCAGCAGCTTAAATCGGCTAGCCACCGGGAGTACGCAGTATTTT
CDR3 protein: CASSLNRLATGSTQYF

clone size: -
D gene: -
J gene: TRBJ1-6
V gene: TRBV2
CDR3 DNA: TGTGCCAGCATAGGGGGGGGATATAATTCACCCCTCCACTTT
CDR3 protein: CASIGGGYNSPLHF

clone size: -
D gene: TRBD1
J gene: TRBJ1-2
V gene: TRBV25-1
CDR3 DNA: TGTGCCAGCTACAGGGGAGACTATGGCTACACCTTC
CDR3 protein: CASYRGDYGYTF

clone size: -
D gene: TRBD2
J gene: TRBJ2-5
V gene: TRBV5-1
CDR3 DNA: TGCGCCAGCAGCTCGGGGGGGTCGGAGGAGACCCAGTACTTC
CDR3 protein: CASSSGGSEETQYF

clone size: -
D gene: -
J gene: TRBJ2-2
V gene: TRBV5-1
CDR3 DNA: TGCGCCAGCAGCCCTGGCGGAGCCGGGGAGCTGTTTTTT
CDR3 protein: CASSPGGAGELFF

clone size: -
D gene: TRBD1
J gene: TRBJ1-6
V gene: TRBV6-5
CDR3 DNA: TGTGCCAGCAGTACCCGGGACAGGGGGTCTTCACCCCTCCACTTT
CDR3 protein: CASSTRDRGSSPLHF

clone size: -
D gene: -
J gene: TRBJ2-1
V gene: TRBV20-1
CDR3 DNA: TGCAGTGCTAGGGCTGGGCAGAAGCAGTTCTTC
CDR3 protein: CSARAGQKQFF

clone size: once
D gene: -
J gene: TRBJ1-1
V gene: TRBV7-6
CDR3 DNA: TGTGCCAGCAGCTTAGTCTCCAGGGCAGAGTATGAAGCTTTCTTT
CDR3 protein: CASSLVSRAEYEAFF

clone size: -
D gene: TRBD1
J gene: TRBJ1-2
V gene: TRBV9
CDR3 DNA: TGTGCCAGCAGCCCAAGGACAGGGGGTCGTGATGGCTACACCTTC
CDR3 protein: CASSPRTGGRDGYTF

clone size: once
D gene: -
J gene: TRBJ1-2
V gene: TRBV4-2
CDR3 DNA: TGTGCCAGCAGCCAAGATAGAGGTGTAACTAACTATGGCTACACCTTC
CDR3 protein: CASSQDRGVTNYGYTF

clone size: -
D gene: TRBD2
J gene: TRBJ2-1
V gene: TRBV2
CDR3 DNA: TGTGCCAGCAGCAAGACTAGCCATGAGCAGTTCTTC
CDR3 protein: CASSKTSHEQFF

clone size: -
D gene: -
J gene: TRBJ1-1
V gene: TRBV28
CDR3 DNA: TGTGCCAGCACGCGAGGGGGTAGGAACACTGAAGCTTTCTTT
CDR3 protein: CASTRGGRNTEAFF

clone size: -
D gene: -
J gene: TRBJ2-1
V gene: TRBV6-4
CDR3 DNA: TGTGCCAGCAGTGACAGCAGGGTAAATGAGCAGTTCTTC
CDR3 protein: CASSDSRVNEQFF

clone size: -
D gene: -
J gene: TRBJ1-1
V gene: TRBV6-5
CDR3 DNA: TGTGCCAGCAGTTACTCTCGGGTCATGAACACTGAAGCTTTCTTT
CDR3 protein: CASSYSRVMNTEAFF